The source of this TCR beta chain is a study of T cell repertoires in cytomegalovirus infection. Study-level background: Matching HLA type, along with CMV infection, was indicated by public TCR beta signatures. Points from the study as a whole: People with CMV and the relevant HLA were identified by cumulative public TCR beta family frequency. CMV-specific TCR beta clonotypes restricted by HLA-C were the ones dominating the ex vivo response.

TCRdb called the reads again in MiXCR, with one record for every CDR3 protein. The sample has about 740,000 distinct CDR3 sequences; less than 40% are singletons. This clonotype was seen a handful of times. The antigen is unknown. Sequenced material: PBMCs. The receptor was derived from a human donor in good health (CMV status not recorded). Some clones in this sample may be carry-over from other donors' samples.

DNA of the CDR3: TGTGCCAGCAGTATCGGGACAGGGGAGCATTTT. It specifies CASSIGTGEHF. The chain couples TRBV12-3 or TRBV12-4 to TRBJ1-5, with 10 bases matching TRBD1. The trim removed 5 bases at V and 14 bases at J, leaving 3 bases unmatched. The CDR3 is 11 residues long.